Shown below are 2 T cell receptor beta chains from a single sample sequenced in a study of T-cell memory formation after mild COVID-19. A single record per CDR3 protein comes from TCRdb applying MiXCR to the 5' RACE reads. The table includes 400,000 to 500,000 distinct CDR3 sequences, around 19% detected once. The specimen was PBMCs or a T cell subset sorted from them (not recorded which). Receptors were obtained from an adult woman who had mild COVID-19 (a few samples of this study predate the infection). Cell type and time point are not known.

Points on this clonotype: A junction boundary mismatches the germline segment, possibly from a read error. This rearrangement joins TRBV12-3 or TRBV12-4 to TRBJ2-7, with D possibly matching TRBD2 (6 bases). The CDR3 is 13 amino acids. In DNA, the CDR3 is TGTGCCAGCAGCGTCGGGACTCCCGTTTTCATGATCTTC. Translation gives CASSVGTPVFMIF.

There are a few counts of this clonotype. V and J are TRBV7-2 and TRBJ2-3, with D possibly being TRBD1 or TRBD2 (6 bases each). V was cut by 7 bases and J by 5 bases, with 19 bases left in between. This CDR3 has 15 residues. Germline CDR1 and CDR2: SGHTA and FQGNSA. Here the CDR3 reads CASTVLGGPGDTQYF. The CDR3 DNA sequence: TGTGCCAGCACCGTACTAGGGGGGCCAGGAGATACGCAGTATTTT.